This T cell receptor beta chain was identified in a study of cytomegalovirus exposure and HLA in healthy donors. The CDR3 runs to 16 residues. The germline V gene has CDR1 MNHEY and CDR2 SVGAGI. V lost 1 base to trimming and J lost 2 bases; unmatched junction nucleotides: 2. A note on this clone: Antigen: not known.

Study-wide points: Most TCRs appeared rarely, but some public TCRs recurred in many donors. Association of a missense DCLRE1C variant with TCR beta V- and J-gene trimming was reported in a later analysis. It was assumed in the presence/absence analyses that sequencing depth was roughly uniform across donors.

13 Jbeta primers and 60 Vbeta primers were used for the PCR. The protocol was immunoSEQ multiplex PCR, while the TCRdb copy is restricted to in-frame clones and leaves out a portion. The specimen's table records 65,000 to 90,000 clones. This clonotype was sampled from a female donor in good health and CMV-seropositive. The chain carries TRBV6-5 and TRBJ2-7; 13 bases match TRBD2. The specimen sequenced was PBMCs. The CDR3 DNA reads TGTGCCAGCAGTTACTGGACTAGCGGGGGCACCTACGAGCAGTACTTC. Its protein is CASSYWTSGGTYEQYF.